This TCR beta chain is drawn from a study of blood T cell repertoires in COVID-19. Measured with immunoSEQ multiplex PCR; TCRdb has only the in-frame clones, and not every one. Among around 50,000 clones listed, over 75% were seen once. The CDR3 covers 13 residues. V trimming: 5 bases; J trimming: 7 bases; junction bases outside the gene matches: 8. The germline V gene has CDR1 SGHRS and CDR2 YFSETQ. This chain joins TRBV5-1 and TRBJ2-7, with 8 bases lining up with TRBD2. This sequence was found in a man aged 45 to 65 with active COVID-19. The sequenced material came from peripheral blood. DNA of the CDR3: TGCGCCAGCAGTCGGGGGGGCGCGAAGGAGCAGTACTTC. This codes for CASSRGGAKEQYF.